This T cell receptor (beta chain) originates from a study of shared clonotypes between healthy human individuals. Study in general: Each donor's CD8 memory used one plate, CD8 naive two, each CD4 subset three. Broader study findings: In contrast to clonotypes shared by all four donors, non-shared clonotypes had lower generation probabilities.

Some clones are missing from TCRdb's copy, which holds only in-frame ones; the method was immunoSEQ multiplex PCR. The sample carries roughly 2.2 million clones, around 90% recorded once. Note on this clone: The antigen remains unidentified.

CDR1 is SNHLY, CDR2 FYNNEI, per germline. The CDR3 has 13 residues. Trimming stripped 9 bases from V and 1 base from J, with 12 bases between. The chain recombines TRBV2 with TRBJ2-5; D may be TRBD1 or TRBD2 (5 bases each). The origin of this receptor is a man aged 18 to 30 in good health. Some clones in this sample may be carry-over from other donors' samples. The material sequenced was naive CD4+ T cells from PBMCs. Subset in this sample: CD45RA+ positively selected. The CDR3 region is CARRLGVQETQYF. For the CDR3, the DNA is TGTGCCAGGCGTTTGGGGGTCCAAGAGACCCAGTACTTC. The whole variable domain, remainder taken from reference TRBV2 and TRBJ2-5, is EPEVTQTPSHQVTQMGQEVILRCVPISNHLYFYWYRQILGQKVEFLVSFYNNEISEKSEIFDDQFSVERPDGSNFTLKIRSTKLEDSAMYFCARRLGVQETQYFGPGTRLLVL.